Listed below are T cell receptor beta chains from one sample, sequenced in a study of blood T cells in healthy people across ages. TCRdb re-called the 5' RACE reads with MiXCR, one entry per CDR3 protein. The sample gives 790,000 or so distinct CDR3 sequences, about 46% of which show up once; 15% to 20% is in the top ten. Sequenced: blood. These receptors all stem from a man at least 80 years old in good health. Both conserved end residues are trimmed from each CDR3.

cdr3_length v_call cdr3_aa
15 TRBV14 ASSQERTGAGNQPQY
14 TRBV7-9 ASSLGGGPTQETQY
11 TRBV6-2/TRBV6-3 ASTYQGGHEQY
16 TRBV5-1 ASSPAALGTYSNQPQH
12 TRBV29-1 SVGDAGTNEKLF
11 TRBV28 ATPVAGEETQY
13 TRBV2 ASSAQGGTNEKLF
12 TRBV11-2 ASSSLGAGTEAF
11 TRBV11-1 ASSRRDRVEQY
10 TRBV7-2 ASSSTRNEQF
11 TRBV3-1 ASGTDAYNEQF
12 TRBV2 ASRGATGPYEQY
11 TRBV20-1 SARERGVGVQF
13 TRBV5-1 ASSLGTGRPNEQF
10 TRBV2 ASSDGYWWTF
12 TRBV9 ASSKGISTDTQY
14 TRBV7-9 ASSRHTTGQGSGYT
10 TRBV4-1 ASSHVGDEQF
13 TRBV15 ATSRDGLAYGEQY
12 TRBV7-2 ASKDRGPYNEQF
14 TRBV15 ATSSSPGSPWNEQF
16 TRBV7-9 ASSPPTGVRSGANVLT
10 TRBV7-2 ASSKQGPPLH
13 TRBV28 ASSLGGNFYEKLF
11 TRBV20-1 SALNGKNTEAF
13 TRBV20-1 SARGLAGDLNEQY
11 TRBV20-1 SARIVSRDTQY
14 TRBV6-4 ASSLTSGLSYNEQF
10 TRBV20-1 TRGTRDYEQY
14 TRBV24-1 AGGLGTESGANVLT
12 TRBV20-1 SARDGVTNEKLF
12 TRBV20-1 SAEFRGRLKTQY
12 TRBV7-3 ASSSSGAGNIQY
11 TRBV27 ASRQQGVYEQY
13 TRBV5-1 ASRESAGGADEQF
12 TRBV11-2 ASSLDPLRDTQY
11 TRBV30 AWSVARSYEQY
13 TRBV7-3 ASSPSASLGKTQY
13 TRBV6-5 ASSMGQGFRQPQH
18 TRBV4-3 ANSQDFRGFGSGKAYEQY
13 TRBV28 ASSSPRQDNTEAF
12 TRBV7-9 ASSLTSRGDEQY